This T cell receptor beta chain was sequenced in a study of early T cells in non-severe SARS-CoV-2 infection. This clonotype has just a few counts. TCRdb re-called the 5' RACE reads with MiXCR, one entry per CDR3 protein. The table shows around 77,000 distinct CDR3 sequences, with around 12% occurring only once. This CDR3 has 15 amino acids. The V end was cut by 6 bases, the J end by 4 bases, with 18 bases between. This TCR came from an adult who was a healthcare worker with PCR-confirmed SARS-CoV-2 infection or an uninfected control (not recorded which). The donor label of this sample is uncertain. The chain links TRBV12-3 or TRBV12-4 to TRBJ1-2, with D unresolved. Here the sequenced sample was whole blood, taken at baseline. The CDR3 protein is CASSSRLIGSYGYTF. The CDR3 nucleotides are TGTGCCAGCAGCTCTCGACTTATCGGTAGCTATGGCTACACCTTC.